The 32 T cell receptor beta chains given below trace back to one sample, sequenced in a study of cytomegalovirus exposure and HLA in healthy donors. Primers for the PCR totalled 60 Vbeta and 13 Jbeta. The repertoire was sequenced with immunoSEQ multiplex PCR; TCRdb's copy has only in-frame clones and lacks some. The sample holds 120,000 to 150,000 clones; approximately 71% are singletons and the top ten take 4.9%. The sequencing input was PBMCs. The receptors shown here come from a woman in her fifties or sixties in good health and CMV-seronegative.

The chain couples TRBV15 to TRBJ2-1; D perhaps matches TRBD2 (5 bases). The CDR3 extends over 15 amino acids. V was trimmed by 0 bases and J by 15 bases, leaving 21 bases between them. Germline V gives CDR1 LNHNV, CDR2 YYDKDF (reference sequence). The CDR3 coding sequence is TGTGCCACCAGCAGAGATCACGCTAGCAACCGGAATCCGTTCTTC. Translation: CATSRDHASNRNPFF.

The J gene is TRBJ2-3, the V gene TRBV4-2; possible D gene TRBD2, 5 bases. This CDR3 has 15 residues. V was clipped by 0 bases and J by 0 bases, with 7 bases between them. Germline V gene sequence: CDR1 LGHNA, CDR2 YNFKEQ. CDR3 sequence: CASSQEPGSTDTQYF. DNA for the CDR3: TGTGCCAGCAGCCAAGAACCGGGAAGCACAGATACGCAGTATTTT.

The count of this clone is one. The chain links TRBV30 to TRBJ1-2; D is ambiguous. Trimming removed 0 bases from V and 8 bases from J, with 10 bases in between. This CDR3 has 12 amino acids. Per the germline V gene, CDR1 is GTSNPN and CDR2 is SVGIG (reference sequence). In DNA, the CDR3 is TGTGCCTGGAGTGTGTCGGGTATGGGCTACACCTTC. Residues: CAWSVSGMGYTF.

As concerns this clone: The junction shows a germline mismatch at one end, possibly a read error. Other nucleotide sequences from this sample produce the same CDR3. J is TRBJ2-5 and V is TRBV7-7; weak D call: TRBD2 (6 bases). The CDR3 covers 15 residues. Germline V lookup: CDR1 SSHAT, CDR2 FNYEAQ (reference sequence). For the CDR3, the DNA is TGTGCTAGCAGCTTAGGAGGGCAGGGAGGAGAGACCCAGTACTTC. Encoded protein: CASSLGGQGGETQYF.

The gene calls are TRBV9 and TRBJ2-3; 7 bases agree with TRBD2. The germline gives CDR1 SGDLS, CDR2 YYNGEE. The CDR3 has 15 amino acids. V lost 1 base to trimming and J lost 4 bases; unmatched junction nucleotides: 6. This CDR3 is CASSVPGGLPDTQYF. The CDR3 DNA reads TGTGCCAGCAGCGTACCGGGGGGATTGCCAGATACGCAGTATTTT.

The chain combines TRBV6-1 with TRBJ2-2; 7 nucleotides line up with TRBD1. The CDR3 consists of 16 residues. The V and J ends lost 2 bases and 2 bases, in that order; junction bases with no gene match: 5. The V gene's germline CDR1 is MNHNS and CDR2 SASEGT. The CDR3 DNA is TGTGCCAGCAGTGAAAGTCCAGGGGGTAACACCGGGGAGCTGTTTTTT. Protein product: CASSESPGGNTGELFF.

V is TRBV11-2 and J is TRBJ2-2, with 9 nucleotides matching TRBD1. This CDR3 has 15 amino acids. J was trimmed by 7 bases and V by 5 bases; bases with no gene match: 8. The germline V gene encodes CDR1 SGHAT and CDR2 FQNNGV. This chain's CDR3 is CASSRTGGRGGELFF. DNA of the CDR3: TGTGCCAGCAGCCGAACAGGGGGCCGGGGCGGGGAGCTGTTTTTT.

This chain connects TRBV19 to TRBJ1-1, with a tentative D call TRBD1 (5 bases). V was cut by 5 bases and J by 5 bases, with 12 bases left in between. Germline lookup yields CDR1 LNHDA and CDR2 SQIVND (reference sequence). The CDR3 has 13 residues. The CDR3 region has the DNA TGTGCCAGTAGTCTCCCAGGGTGGACTGAAGCTTTCTTT. Translation: CASSLPGWTEAFF.

This chain connects TRBV5-1 to TRBJ2-7; weak D call: TRBD2 (6 bases). The V and J ends lost 0 bases and 6 bases respectively, with 19 bases between them. There are 16 residues in the CDR3. The V gene's germline CDR1 is SGHRS and CDR2 YFSETQ. The CDR3 spells CASSLEGSRGFGEQYF. CDR3 nucleotides: TGCGCCAGCAGCTTGGAAGGATCGCGGGGATTCGGCGAGCAGTACTTC.

The chain has TRBV7-9 and TRBJ1-2; 8 nucleotides match TRBD1. With 4 bases clipped from V and 6 bases from J, the junction kept 4 bases outside the gene matches. The CDR3 loop spans 13 amino acids. Germline CDR1 SEHNR, CDR2 FQNEAQ (reference sequence). CDR3 region: CASSSPGGNGYTF. The CDR3 bases are TGTGCCAGCAGCTCCCCAGGGGGCAATGGCTACACCTTC.

The chain combines TRBV7-3 with TRBJ2-3; 9 bases line up with TRBD1. Germline CDR1 and CDR2: SGHTA and FQGTGA. The V gene end was trimmed by 4 bases and the J gene end by 0 bases; junction bases not matched to a gene: 2. This CDR3 is built from 15 residues. The CDR3: CASSSGTGSTDTQYF. The DNA for the CDR3 is TGTGCCAGCAGCTCTGGGACAGGGAGCACAGATACGCAGTATTTT. Combining the CDR3 with reference TRBV7-3 and TRBJ2-3 gives the whole variable domain GAGVSQTPSNKVTEKGKYVELRCDPISGHTALYWYRQSLGQGPEFLIYFQGTGAADDSGLPNDRFFAVRPEGSVSTLKIQRTERGDSAVYLCASSSGTGSTDTQYFGPGTRLTVL.

As concerns this clone: An end of the junction differs from the germline gene, which may be a read error. V and J are TRBV7-7 and TRBJ2-5; D not certain. CDR1 and CDR2 from the germline V gene are SSHAT and FNYEAQ (reference sequence). This CDR3 is built from 14 residues. The CDR3 bases are TGTGCTAGCAGCTTAAACGCTTTCTCCGAGGCCCAGTACTTC. Protein product: CASSLNAFSEAQYF.

The chain carries TRBV11-2 and TRBJ1-4, with D unresolved. Trimming cost V 2 bases and J 8 bases, with 18 bases left between them. Germline V gene data show CDR1 as SGHAT and CDR2 as FQNNGV. CDR3 size: 16 residues. Here the CDR3 reads CASSLLGRVSEEKLFF. The CDR3 DNA is TGTGCCAGCAGCTTATTAGGGAGGGTCTCGGAAGAAAAACTGTTTTTT. The whole variable domain, remainder taken from reference TRBV11-2 and TRBJ1-4, is EAGVAQSPRYKIIEKRQSVAFWCNPISGHATLYWYQQILGQGPKLLIQFQNNGVVDDSQLPKDRFSAERLKGVDSTLKIQPAKLEDSAVYLCASSLLGRVSEEKLFFGSGTQLSVL.

This chain links TRBV6-1 with TRBJ1-5; TRBD1 agrees at 7 bases. This CDR3 is built from 14 residues. The V segment lost 6 bases and the J segment 1 base; nucleotides outside the gene matches: 3. Looked up from germline, CDR1 is MNHNS and CDR2 is SASEGT. CDR3 sequence: CASSSGQSNQPQHF. Here the CDR3 DNA reads TGTGCCAGCAGCTCGGGACAGAGCAATCAGCCCCAGCATTTT.

This chain joins TRBV6-1 and TRBJ2-7; 7 bases line up with TRBD1. Germline V lookup: CDR1 MNHNS, CDR2 SASEGT. The CDR3 runs to 14 residues. V shed 5 bases, J shed 3 bases, and the junction held 7 bases outside the gene matches. The CDR3: CASSFGTGDYEQYF. The DNA for the CDR3 is TGTGCCAGCAGTTTTGGCACAGGGGACTACGAGCAGTACTTC.

The V and J genes are TRBV27 and TRBJ1-4, with 8 bases that match TRBD1. The CDR3 is 15 residues long. V lost 5 bases, J lost 8 bases, and 10 bases stayed unmatched. Germline assignment: CDR1 MNHEY and CDR2 SMNVEV (reference sequence). In nucleotides, the CDR3 is TGTGCCAGCAGTACACAGGGGGATGCATGGGAAAAACTGTTTTTT. Its translation is CASSTQGDAWEKLFF.

The J gene is TRBJ2-3, the V gene TRBV6-7; 8 bases are shared with TRBD1. TRBV6-7 is annotated as an ORF whose role is uncertain. This CDR3 comprises 14 residues. With 5 bases clipped from V and 1 base from J, the junction kept 2 bases outside the gene matches. The DNA for the CDR3 is TGTGCCAGCAGTCTGACAGGGGGCACAGATACGCAGTATTTT. Translating gives CASSLTGGTDTQYF.

The V call is TRBV2, the J call TRBJ1-4; 9 positions agree with TRBD1. CDR1 is SNHLY and CDR2 is FYNNEI in the germline V gene. After removal of 7 bases from V and 5 bases from J, the junction contained 5 bases not matched to a gene. The CDR3 contains 14 residues. This CDR3 is CASNTGQGNEKLFF. DNA of the CDR3: TGTGCCAGCAATACCGGACAGGGGAATGAAAAACTGTTTTTT.

V usage is TRBV7-9 and J usage is TRBJ2-7; weak D call: TRBD1 (6 bases). V was cut by 1 base and J by 3 bases, with 10 bases left in between. In germline, CDR1 is SEHNR, CDR2 FQNEAQ (reference sequence). The CDR3 sequence is 14 residues long. The CDR3 protein is CASSLVQDSYEQYF. The CDR3 DNA reads TGTGCCAGCAGCTTAGTTCAGGACAGCTACGAGCAGTACTTC. The whole variable domain, remainder taken from reference TRBV7-9 and TRBJ2-7, is DTGVSQNPRHKITKRGQNVTFRCDPISEHNRLYWYRQTLGQGPEFLTYFQNEAQLEKSRLLSDRFSAERPKGSFSTLEIQRTEQGDSAMYLCASSLVQDSYEQYFGPGTRLTVT.

J is TRBJ2-3 and V is TRBV5-1, with 8 bases identical to TRBD1. After removal of 9 bases from V and 4 bases from J, the junction contained 10 bases not matched to a gene. Germline V lookup: CDR1 SGHRS, CDR2 YFSETQ. CDR3 length: 14 amino acids. CDR3 coding DNA: TGCGCCACCCGCAGGGGGCTCGGGGCAGATACGCAGTATTTT. Protein sequence: CATRRGLGADTQYF.

The gene calls are TRBV7-2 and TRBJ1-3; D may be TRBD1 (5 bases). Trimming took off 0 bases at V and 3 bases at J, with 9 bases between the two ends. There are 15 residues in the CDR3. Germline V gives CDR1 SGHTA, CDR2 FQGNSA. Here the CDR3 reads CASSLAAGFGNTIYF. The CDR3 DNA reads as TGTGCCAGCAGCTTAGCTGCAGGGTTTGGAAACACCATATATTTT.

This sequence joins TRBV28 and TRBJ1-4, with 7 bases aligning to TRBD1. Germline V gene sequence: CDR1 MDHEN, CDR2 SYDVKM. After removal of 5 bases from V and 8 bases from J, the junction contained 8 bases not matched to a gene. This CDR3 region has 14 residues. The DNA of the CDR3 is TGTGCCAGCAGTGCACAGGGGACGGAGGAAAAACTGTTTTTT. Protein product: CASSAQGTEEKLFF.

This rearrangement joins TRBV6-6 to TRBJ2-7; tentative D call: TRBD2 (6 bases). Germline V gene data show CDR1 as MNHNY and CDR2 as SVGAGI (reference sequence). The CDR3 is 15 residues long. V lost 6 bases and J 0 bases, leaving 15 bases between the germline ends. DNA for the CDR3: TGTGCCAGCAGCCCCCGGGGGTTTAGCTCCTACGAGCAGTACTTC. Residues: CASSPRGFSSYEQYF.

The CDR3 sequence is CSVEDQKLAAANYGYTF. Written as DNA, the CDR3 is TGCAGCGTTGAAGATCAAAAATTAGCAGCGGCTAACTATGGCTACACCTTC. The chain carries TRBV29-1 and TRBJ1-2; no firm D call. Per the germline V gene, CDR1 is SQVTM and CDR2 is ANQGSEA. Trimming removed 0 bases at V and 0 bases at J, with 17 bases between. This CDR3 region has 17 residues.

V is TRBV7-8 and J is TRBJ2-2; D remains ambiguous. The CDR3 totals 15 residues. The V gene's germline CDR1 is SGHVS and CDR2 FQNEAQ. The ends were cut back, 1 base at V and 0 bases at J, with 6 bases in the middle. CDR3 nucleotide sequence: TGTGCCAGCAGCTTAGGTTCTCCGAACACCGGGGAGCTGTTTTTT. It translates to CASSLGSPNTGELFF.

The chain is built from TRBV25-1 and TRBJ2-1, with 7 bases that match TRBD2. Germline CDR1 and CDR2: MGHDK and SYGVNS. V was pared by 3 bases and J by 5 bases, with 13 bases of the junction left unmatched. This CDR3 region has 17 residues. The CDR3 sequence: CASSDVGGYFGNNEQFF. The CDR3 DNA reads TGTGCCAGCAGTGACGTCGGGGGGTACTTCGGGAACAATGAGCAGTTCTTC.

The chain is built from TRBV5-1 and TRBJ2-5, with TRBD1 identical over 7 bases. V lost 2 bases to trimming and J lost 3 bases; unmatched junction nucleotides: 4. CDR1 and CDR2 from the germline V gene are SGHRS and YFSETQ. This CDR3 has 14 residues. This CDR3 reads CASSFRDSKETQYF. CDR3 in DNA: TGCGCCAGCAGCTTTCGGGACAGTAAAGAGACCCAGTACTTC.

The CDR3 bases are TGTGCCAGCAGTGAAGCGAGGGGACAGGGCTATGGCTACACCTTC. Translation: CASSEARGQGYGYTF. V and J are TRBV6-1 and TRBJ1-2, with 9 bases fitting TRBD1. From germline, CDR1 is MNHNS and CDR2 SASEGT. This CDR3 spans 15 amino acids. V shed 0 bases and J 4 bases; nucleotides not matched to a gene: 3.

This clone showed up just a few times. The CDR3: CASSLARVNEQFF. The CDR3, as DNA: TGTGCCAGCAGCCTCGCCCGGGTGAATGAGCAGTTCTTC. The V and J genes are TRBV7-8 and TRBJ2-1; D is undetermined. Trimming removed 5 bases at V and 7 bases at J, with 12 bases between. Germline assignment: CDR1 SGHVS and CDR2 FQNEAQ. This CDR3 region has 13 residues.

This clone was counted a single time. The V and J genes are TRBV30 and TRBJ1-4; TRBD1 is a possible D gene (5 bases). The CDR3 is 14 amino acids. CDR1 is GTSNPN, CDR2 SVGIG, per germline (reference sequence). V was clipped by 2 bases and J by 7 bases, with 14 bases between them. The CDR3 loop reads CAWSPGQGVEKLFF. In nucleotides, the CDR3 is TGTGCCTGGAGTCCCGGGCAGGGTGTTGAAAAACTGTTTTTT.

The V call is TRBV28, the J call TRBJ1-3; D gene unclear. CDR1 and CDR2 from the germline V gene are MDHEN and SYDVKM. CDR3 length equals 15 residues. With 3 bases removed from V and 2 bases from J, the gap between germline ends came to 11 bases. The CDR3 bases are TGTGCCAGCAGTTTTCGAAGAGGCCCTGGAAACACCATATATTTT. This codes for CASSFRRGPGNTIYF. The whole variable domain, remainder taken from reference TRBV28 and TRBJ1-3, is DVKVTQSSRYLVKRTGEKVFLECVQDMDHENMFWYRQDPGLGLRLIYFSYDVKMKEKGDIPEGYSVSREKKERFSLILESASTNQTSMYLCASSFRRGPGNTIYFGEGSWLTVV.

The chain joins TRBV7-9 to TRBJ1-2, with TRBD1 matching 7 bases. The length of the CDR3 is 14 residues. CDR1 is SEHNR and CDR2 is FQNEAQ in the germline V gene (reference sequence). The trim removed 0 bases at V and 5 bases at J, leaving 3 bases unmatched. This CDR3 reads CASSLATGEYGYTF. The CDR3 DNA is TGTGCCAGCAGCTTAGCCACAGGGGAATATGGCTACACCTTC.